A single sample is the source of the 23 T cell receptor beta chains below, sequenced in a study of blood T cell repertoires in COVID-19. Assay used: immunoSEQ multiplex PCR; TCRdb lists only in-frame clones, some missing. This repertoire shows fewer than 250,000 clones, 84% found once; its top ten account for 6.8%. The specimen sequenced was PBMCs or T cells enriched from blood (not recorded which). The receptors were gathered from a woman in her thirties or forties who had recovered from COVID-19.

This CDR3 reads CASSYSRASGAFEQYV. The CDR3 DNA follows: TGTGCCAGCAGTTACTCGAGGGCTAGCGGTGCCTTCGAGCAGTACGTC. V gene TRBV6-2 or TRBV6-3 combines with J gene TRBJ2-7, with 7 bases matching TRBD2. Germline loops: CDR1 MNHEY, CDR2 SVGEGT. This CDR3 is 16 amino acids long. The ends lost 0 bases at V and 6 bases at J; junction bases unmatched: 11.

V gene TRBV7-8 combines with J gene TRBJ2-7; D is possibly TRBD2 (6 bases). With 1 base removed from V and 4 bases from J, the gap between germline ends came to 14 bases. The CDR3 is made up of 15 amino acids. CDR1 and CDR2 from the germline V gene are SGHVS and FQNEAQ. CDR3 sequence reads: CASSLEVRGGYEQYV. The CDR3 DNA sequence: TGTGCCAGCAGCTTAGAGGTCCGGGGAGGTTACGAGCAGTACGTC.

J is TRBJ1-5 and V is TRBV28, with a possible D match to TRBD1 (6 bases). The V end was cut by 7 bases, the J end by 7 bases, with 20 bases between. Per the germline V gene, CDR1 is MDHEN and CDR2 is SYDVKM. CDR3 length: 15 residues. The DNA for the CDR3 is TGTGCCAGCACCTTAGAAGGGGGTGCGTGGCAGCCCCAGCATTTT. It yields the protein CASTLEGGAWQPQHF.

V is TRBV4-1 and J is TRBJ2-1; D is ambiguous. The CDR3 is made up of 15 amino acids. Germline CDR1 and CDR2: MGHRA and YSYEKL. Trimming left V 2 bases short and J 5 bases short, with 13 bases between. This CDR3 is CASSQLQVADNEQFF. As DNA, the CDR3 is TGCGCCAGCAGCCAATTACAAGTCGCCGACAATGAGCAGTTCTTC.

The chain links TRBV4-3 to TRBJ1-5; 9 bases are shared with TRBD1. The CDR3 contains 15 residues. Trimming removed 4 bases from V and 5 bases from J; junction bases left unmatched: 6. The germline V gene has CDR1 LGHNA and CDR2 YSLEER. The CDR3 DNA follows: TGCGCCAGCAGCCCCGGGACAGGGTATTATCAGCCCCAGCATTTT. It codes for CASSPGTGYYQPQHF.

V usage is TRBV12-3 or TRBV12-4 and J usage is TRBJ2-3; 8 nucleotides align to TRBD2. Trimming removed 6 bases from V and 3 bases from J; junction bases left unmatched: 2. The length of the CDR3 is 13 residues. The CDR3 is CASSIAGTDTQYF. The DNA of the CDR3 is TGTGCCAGCAGCATAGCGGGAACAGATACGCAGTATTTT.

In this sample, this clone turned up once. This rearrangement joins TRBV5-6 to TRBJ2-7, with a weak D call TRBD2 (5 bases). The V gene's germline CDR1 is SGHDT and CDR2 YYEEEE. The CDR3 has 17 residues. Trimming removed 0 bases at V and 4 bases at J, with 20 bases between. CDR3 bases: TGTGCCAGCAGCTTGGGTATCGTGTTGGGAGCAAGTTACGAGCAGTACGTC. Encoded protein: CASSLGIVLGASYEQYV.

The V and J genes are TRBV5-1 and TRBJ1-4; D is perhaps TRBD1 (6 bases). V gave up 0 bases and J gave up 8 bases, with 14 bases separating them. The CDR3 runs to 15 residues. CDR1 and CDR2 (germline): SGHRS, YFSETQ. This CDR3 reads CASSLAGGGNEKLFF. In nucleotides, the CDR3 is TGCGCCAGCAGCTTGGCGGGAGGGGGAAACGAAAAACTGTTTTTT.

The chain is built from TRBV11-3 and TRBJ1-1, with 9 bases matching TRBD1. The germline gives CDR1 SGHNT, CDR2 YENEEA. The CDR3 sequence is 14 residues long. J was trimmed by 3 bases and V by 5 bases; bases with no gene match: 4. The CDR3 here is CASSPDRGYTEAFF. The CDR3, as DNA: TGTGCCAGCAGCCCCGACAGGGGGTACACTGAAGCTTTCTTT. The full variable domain, with the rest looked up from reference TRBV11-3 and TRBJ1-1, is EAGVVQSPRYKIIEKKQPVAFWCNPISGHNTLYWYLQNLGQGPELLIRYENEEAVDDSQLPKDRFSAERLKGVDSTLKIQPAELGDSAVYLCASSPDRGYTEAFFGQGTRLTVV.

The sample holds one count of this clone. The genes are TRBV7-2 and TRBJ2-1; D is undetermined. Trimming removed 5 bases at V and 0 bases at J, with 11 bases between. The germline CDR1 and CDR2 sequences are SGHTA and FQGNSA. This CDR3 region has 15 residues. The chain's CDR3 is CASSNTRSSYNEQFF. DNA for the CDR3: TGTGCCAGCAGCAACACACGGAGCTCCTACAATGAGCAGTTCTTC.

The chain employs TRBV7-2 and TRBJ2-5; TRBD2 matches at 13 bases. CDR1 SGHTA and CDR2 FQGNSA come from the germline V gene. This CDR3 region has 15 residues. The V segment lost 5 bases and the J segment 7 bases; nucleotides outside the gene matches: 7. As DNA, the CDR3 is TGTGCCAGCAGCGTTGGACTAGCGGGAGACCCGACCCAGTACTTC. It encodes CASSVGLAGDPTQYF. Together with reference TRBV7-2 and TRBJ2-5, the CDR3 gives the full variable domain: GAGVSQSPSNKVTEKGKDVELRCDPISGHTALYWYRQSLGQGLEFLIYFQGNSAPDKSGLPSDRFSAERTGGSVSTLTIQRTQQEDSAVYLCASSVGLAGDPTQYFGPGTRLLVL.

The rearrangement uses TRBV18 and TRBJ2-3, with a tentative D call TRBD2 (6 bases). In germline, CDR1 is KGHSH, CDR2 LQKENI. The CDR3 loop spans 14 amino acids. V lost 6 bases, J lost 0 bases, and 10 bases lay in between. The CDR3 nucleotides are TGTGCCAGCTCTCGGGACTTGAGCACAGATACGCAGTATTTT. Amino acid sequence: CASSRDLSTDTQYF.

This chain links TRBV15 with TRBJ1-4; 8 nucleotides line up with TRBD1. Germline V gene data show CDR1 as LNHNV and CDR2 as YYDKDF (reference sequence). This CDR3 contains 15 residues. J was trimmed by 4 bases and V by 2 bases; bases with no gene match: 3. The DNA of the CDR3 is TGTGCCACCAGCAGAACGACAGGGGATAATGAAAAACTGTTTTTT. This codes for CATSRTTGDNEKLFF. Full variable domain (outside the CDR3, taken from reference TRBV15 and TRBJ1-4): DAMVIQNPRYQVTQFGKPVTLSCSQTLNHNVMYWYQQKSSQAPKLLFHYYDKDFNNEADTPDNFQSRRPNTSFCFLDIRSPGLGDTAMYLCATSRTTGDNEKLFFGSGTQLSVL.

The chain joins TRBV7-9 to TRBJ2-1; TRBD2 might be the D (6 bases). Germline-derived CDR1 and CDR2 are SEHNR and FQNEAQ (reference sequence). The CDR3 is 18 amino acids. With 2 bases removed from V and 0 bases from J, the gap between germline ends came to 17 bases. The CDR3 DNA follows: TGTGCCAGCAGCTTATTTTTAGCGGAATGGAGCTCCTACAATGAGCAGTTCTTC. It yields the protein CASSLFLAEWSSYNEQFF.

The rearrangement joins TRBV27 to TRBJ1-1; 8 bases align to TRBD1. V dropped 4 bases and J dropped 10; count of bases not matched to a gene: 14. From germline, CDR1 is MNHEY and CDR2 SMNVEV (reference sequence). CDR3 length equals 15 residues. The CDR3 protein is CASSSFYRTGLGAFF. The CDR3 DNA reads as TGTGCCAGCAGTTCCTTCTACCGGACAGGGTTAGGAGCTTTCTTT.

V gene TRBV7-3 combines with J gene TRBJ2-2, with 8 bases aligning to TRBD1. This CDR3 has 15 residues. Germline CDR1 reads SGHTA; CDR2 reads FQGTGA. After removal of 2 bases from V and 5 bases from J, the junction contained 4 bases not matched to a gene. As DNA, the CDR3 is TGTGCCAGCAGCTTATCAGGGGGCAGTACCGGGGAGCTGTTTTTT. This gives the protein CASSLSGGSTGELFF.

This rearrangement joins TRBV7-7 to TRBJ2-5; 7 positions match TRBD2. V was clipped by 8 bases and J by 2 bases; unmatched bases: 14. The germline V gene has CDR1 SSHAT and CDR2 FNYEAQ (reference sequence). CDR3 length equals 16 residues. The CDR3 loop reads CASSLRGGGGQETQYF. In DNA, the CDR3 is TGTGCCAGCTCACTCCGGGGTGGGGGAGGGCAAGAGACCCAGTACTTC. Using reference TRBV7-7 and TRBJ2-5 for the parts outside the CDR3, the full variable domain is GAGVSQSPRYKVTKRGQDVTLRCDPISSHATLYWYQQALGQGPEFLTYFNYEAQPDKSGLPSDRFSAERPEGSISTLTIQRTEQRDSAMYRCASSLRGGGGQETQYFGPGTRLLVL.

This chain connects TRBV4-1 to TRBJ2-1; TRBD2 might be the D (5 bases). V lost 1 base to trimming and J lost 7 bases, with 14 bases between them. Germline V gene lookup returns CDR1 MGHRA and CDR2 YSYEKL. This CDR3 has 15 amino acids. In nucleotides, the CDR3 is TGCGCCAGCAGCCAAGCGGGAACTAGGATGAATGAGCAGTTCTTC. Translation: CASSQAGTRMNEQFF.

This chain joins TRBV3-1 (or the pseudogene TRBV3-2) and TRBJ2-7; TRBD2 aligns across 9 bases. V was pared by 5 bases and J by 1 base, with 3 bases of the junction left unmatched. This CDR3 spans 14 amino acids. The germline V gene has CDR1 LGHDT and CDR2 YNNKEL (reference sequence). The CDR3 sequence is CASSSGLASYEQYF. The CDR3 DNA reads as TGTGCCAGCAGCTCGGGACTAGCTTCCTACGAGCAGTACTTC.

V is TRBV28 and J is TRBJ2-2; 8 bases are a match to TRBD2. J gave up 6 bases and V 5 bases, and 8 bases lay outside the gene matches. In germline, CDR1 is MDHEN, CDR2 SYDVKM. CDR3 length: 15 residues. CDR3 amino acids: CASSTTGGSPGELFF. As DNA, the CDR3 is TGTGCCAGCAGTACAACGGGAGGGTCCCCCGGGGAGCTGTTTTTT.

The chain employs TRBV2 and TRBJ2-3; D is perhaps TRBD2 (7 bases). The CDR3 totals 14 residues. Germline V CDR1 and CDR2: SNHLY, FYNNEI. V was cut by 8 bases and J by 4 bases, with 16 bases left in between. Here the CDR3 DNA reads TGTGCCAGCCTGGGGGCGGGAGACTCAGATACGCAGTATTTT. Its protein product is CASLGAGDSDTQYF.

A few counts support this clone. The chain has TRBV5-4 and TRBJ1-1, with D unclear. The germline V and J ends were trimmed by 1 base and 1 base, with 11 bases remaining between them. The CDR3 length is 15 residues. Germline V CDR1 and CDR2: SGHNT, YYREEE (reference sequence). The CDR3 here is CASSLSEFGNTEAFF. The CDR3 bases are TGTGCCAGCAGCTTGAGTGAGTTCGGGAACACTGAAGCTTTCTTT.

The chain carries TRBV6-1 and TRBJ2-2; no clear D gene. Between the trimmed V and J ends, which lost 2 bases and 5 bases, there was a span of 15 bases. This CDR3 comprises 16 residues. From germline, CDR1 is MNHNS and CDR2 SASEGT. CDR3 DNA sequence: TGTGCCAGCAGTGAAAGAGCAGGAAGTGGGACCGGGGAGCTGTTTTTT. Its translation: CASSERAGSGTGELFF.